This entry features one TCR beta chain sequence. This entry belongs to a study of technical replicates of blood from a few donors. J gave up 5 bases and V 4 bases, and 9 bases lay outside the gene matches. This CDR3 is 15 amino acids long. Germline CDR1 is MGHRA and CDR2 is YSYEKL. The method was immunoSEQ multiplex PCR; TCRdb's version includes in-frame clones alone and lacks a portion of them. The sample has approximately 73,000 clones; about 90% are singletons. Input material: T cells isolated from PBMCs. The sequence was obtained from a human donor in good health. The chain has TRBV4-1 and TRBJ2-3, with TRBD2 matching 7 bases. CDR3 sequence: CASSPELRERDTQYF. DNA for the CDR3: TGCGCCAGCAGCCCCGAGTTGCGGGAGCGAGATACGCAGTATTTT.